The 30 T cell receptor beta chains presented below share a single source sample, sequenced in a study of blood T cell repertoires in COVID-19 (dated by TCRdb to about 2020). Library generation was performed with the immunoSEQ multiplex PCR assay. TCRdb's version of the immuneACCESS table is confined to in-frame rearrangements and falls short of the full clone set. An unresolved V gene accounts for under half of the shortfall where checked; the remainder is of unknown origin. A total of around 450,000 clones appear in this sample, around 88% of them only once. The ten top clones hold more than 4% of the sample. The specimen was peripheral blood. The receptors shown here come from a woman aged 30 to 39 with acute or convalescent COVID-19.

This chain uses TRBV27 with TRBJ1-1, with TRBD1 as a possible D gene (6 bases). Per the germline V gene, CDR1 is MNHEY and CDR2 is SMNVEV (reference sequence). This CDR3 has 14 residues. Trimming took 0 bases from V and 5 from J, leaving 10 bases between them. CDR3 amino acids: CASSLSRGATEAFF. As DNA, the CDR3 is TGTGCCAGCAGTTTATCGCGGGGGGCTACTGAAGCTTTCTTT.

The CDR3 region has the DNA TGTGCCAGCAGCATGGCAGGGACTGCTCAAGAGACCCAGTACTTC. It yields the protein CASSMAGTAQETQYF. This chain joins TRBV7-3 and TRBJ2-5; tentatively, D is TRBD2 (6 bases). Trimming stripped 5 bases from V and 2 bases from J, with 15 bases between. The CDR3 is made up of 15 amino acids. Germline assignment: CDR1 SGHTA and CDR2 FQGTGA. The full variable domain, rest sourced from reference TRBV7-3 and TRBJ2-5, is GAGVSQTPSNKVTEKGKYVELRCDPISGHTALYWYRQSLGQGPEFLIYFQGTGAADDSGLPNDRFFAVRPEGSVSTLKIQRTERGDSAVYLCASSMAGTAQETQYFGPGTRLLVL.

The gene calls are TRBV24-1 and TRBJ1-1, with TRBD1 matching over 12 bases. CDR1 and CDR2 from the germline V gene are KGHDR and SFDVKD. V lost 3 bases and J lost 11; bases outside the gene matches: 12. The CDR3 is 16 residues long. CDR3 sequence reads: CATSDGTRDRGRGAFF. CDR3 sequence (DNA): TGTGCCACCAGTGATGGGACCCGGGACAGGGGGCGCGGGGCTTTCTTT.

This clone has a single count. The sample contains more than one DNA sequence encoding this CDR3. The chain has TRBV12-3 or TRBV12-4 and TRBJ2-1; D perhaps matches TRBD2 (5 bases). V was clipped by 6 bases and J by 3 bases, with 9 bases between them. The CDR3 has 13 residues. CDR3 loop: CASSLGLYNEQFF. Here the CDR3 DNA reads TGTGCCAGCAGCCTCGGACTCTACAATGAGCAGTTCTTC.

At least ten counts were recorded for this clone. The chain employs TRBV11-2 and TRBJ1-3, with D uncertain. Trimming pared 4 bases from V and 0 bases from J, leaving 16 bases between. CDR3 size: 17 residues. Germline V gene sequence: CDR1 SGHAT, CDR2 FQNNGV. The CDR3 nucleotides are TGTGCCAGCAGCTATACCCGACATCCAAGCTCTGGAAACACCATATATTTT. This gives the protein CASSYTRHPSSGNTIYF.

The chain has TRBV30 and TRBJ2-2; maybe TRBD2 (6 bases). This CDR3 has 16 residues. Per germline, CDR1 GTSNPN and CDR2 SVGIG (reference sequence). Trimming cost V 0 bases and J 4 bases, with 15 bases left between them. The CDR3 loop is CAWSVLGGVRTGELFF. The CDR3 nucleotides are TGTGCCTGGAGTGTACTGGGGGGAGTCCGCACCGGGGAGCTGTTTTTT.

This clone was picked up one time. The rearrangement joins TRBV9 to TRBJ1-2; no reliable D call. The CDR3 contains 16 residues. Germline assignment: CDR1 SGDLS and CDR2 YYNGEE. Trimming left V 4 bases short and J 4 bases short, with 20 bases between. The CDR3 nucleotides read TGTGCCAGCAGCCCCGAGATTGAGAGGGTAGGCTATGGCTACACCTTC. Its translation: CASSPEIERVGYGYTF.

The sample holds a few counts of this clone. The rearrangement joins TRBV18 to TRBJ1-1; TRBD1 matches 8 bases. CDR3 length equals 16 residues. Trimming cost V 8 bases and J 5 bases; bases outside gene matches: 16. Germline V gene sequence: CDR1 KGHSH, CDR2 LQKENI. The CDR3 nucleotides are TGTGCCAGCACCGTCGGCACAGGGGGATTGGAAACTGAAGCTTTCTTT. The encoded protein is CASTVGTGGLETEAFF.

The chain recombines TRBV18 with TRBJ1-6; 7 bases agree with TRBD1. Trimming cost V 5 bases and J 9 bases; bases outside gene matches: 10. This CDR3 region has 15 residues. CDR1 is KGHSH, CDR2 LQKENI, per germline. The CDR3 bases are TGTGCCAGCTCAGACAGGACAGGCGCGGGTTCACCCCTCCACTTT. Amino acids: CASSDRTGAGSPLHF.

This clone was seen a few times. The chain couples TRBV12-2 to TRBJ1-5; TRBD1 reflects the table's D call only, with no check against the DNA. TRBV12-2 is a pseudogene locus. The CDR3 extends over 16 amino acids. CDR3 coding DNA: TGTGCAAGTCGCTTAGAGGGGACAGGGAGGCATCAGCCCCAGCATTTT. This gives the protein CASRLEGTGRHQPQHF.

The CDR3 coding sequence is TGTGCCAGCAGCTTAAGCGTATCGGGGGGTACTGAAGCTTTCTTT. The encoded protein is CASSLSVSGGTEAFF. The chain recombines TRBV7-2 with TRBJ1-1; TRBD1 might be the D (5 bases). Germline CDR1 and CDR2: SGHTA and FQGNSA. The CDR3 has 15 amino acids. Trimming removed 2 bases from V and 5 bases from J, with 15 bases in between.

This chain joins TRBV20-1 and TRBJ2-2; D is unresolved. CDR3 length: 11 residues. Trimming removed 5 bases from V and 4 bases from J, with 5 bases in between. Germline assignment: CDR1 DFQATT and CDR2 SNEGSKA (reference sequence). The CDR3 DNA reads TGCAGTGCTGCGTTCACCGGGGAGCTGTTTTTT. This translates into CSAAFTGELFF.

The rearrangement links TRBV5-5 to TRBJ1-3; D gene unclear. There are 13 residues in the CDR3. Between the trimmed V and J ends, which lost 1 base and 4 bases, there was a span of 6 bases. Germline CDR1 SGHKS, CDR2 YYEKEE (reference sequence). CDR3 nucleotides: TGTGCCAGCAGCTTGCAGGTCGGAAACACCATATATTTT. Protein product: CASSLQVGNTIYF. The full variable domain, with the rest looked up from reference TRBV5-5 and TRBJ1-3, is DAGVTQSPTHLIKTRGQQVTLRCSPISGHKSVSWYQQVLGQGPQFIFQYYEKEERGRGNFPDRFSARQFPNYSSELNVNALLLGDSALYLCASSLQVGNTIYFGEGSWLTVV.

The chain uses TRBV28 and TRBJ1-4, with 7 bases lining up with TRBD1. From germline, CDR1 is MDHEN and CDR2 SYDVKM. The CDR3 extends over 16 amino acids. V was clipped by 4 bases and J by 2 bases; unmatched bases: 7. The CDR3 DNA reads TGTGCCAGCAGTTCCCCCTGGACAGGCACTAATGAAAAACTGTTTTTT. Translating gives CASSSPWTGTNEKLFF.

This rearrangement joins TRBV5-6 to TRBJ1-3, with a possible D match to TRBD1 (5 bases). Trimming cost V 0 bases and J 2 bases, with 18 bases left between them. The CDR3 loop spans 18 amino acids. Germline values: CDR1 SGHDT, CDR2 YYEEEE. CDR3 nucleotides: TGTGCCAGCAGCTTGGCCGGGGGTGGAGCTTTCACTGGAAACACCATATATTTT. It codes for CASSLAGGGAFTGNTIYF.

V and J are TRBV6-5 and TRBJ1-2; no clear D gene. Germline values: CDR1 MNHEY, CDR2 SVGAGI. Trimming left V 8 bases short and J 2 bases short, with 6 bases between. CDR3 length: 11 residues. The CDR3 coding sequence is TGTGCCAGCCGAGGCAACTATGGCTACACCTTC. Encoded protein: CASRGNYGYTF.

The chain employs TRBV4-1 and TRBJ2-4; D unclear. V was pared by 5 bases and J by 0 bases, with 17 bases between. The CDR3 runs to 17 residues. The germline V gene has CDR1 MGHRA and CDR2 YSYEKL. CDR3 bases: TGCGCCAGCAGCACAAATCTCCTAGAAGTAGCCAAAAACATTCAGTACTTC. Its translation: CASSTNLLEVAKNIQYF.

V and J are TRBV7-8 and TRBJ1-3; 7 bases are a match to TRBD1. The J segment lost 0 bases and the V segment lost 5 bases, leaving 7 bases of the junction unmatched. Germline V CDR1 and CDR2: SGHVS, FQNEAQ. The CDR3 has 16 amino acids. CDR3 loop: CASSGRQGSSGNTIYF. The CDR3 DNA follows: TGTGCCAGCAGCGGGCGACAGGGTAGCTCTGGAAACACCATATATTTT.

The chain couples TRBV9 to TRBJ1-1; TRBD1 matches at 7 bases. The V gene end was trimmed by 3 bases and the J gene end by 6 bases; junction bases not matched to a gene: 2. The CDR3 is made up of 12 amino acids. Germline CDR1 is SGDLS and CDR2 is YYNGEE. CDR3 sequence reads: CASSGTGAEAFF. As DNA, the CDR3 is TGTGCCAGCAGCGGGACAGGCGCTGAAGCTTTCTTT.

The chain links TRBV27 to TRBJ2-7, with D tentatively TRBD1 (5 bases). The germline gives CDR1 MNHEY, CDR2 SMNVEV (reference sequence). The V and J ends lost 4 bases and 0 bases respectively, with 13 bases between them. CDR3 length: 15 amino acids. The CDR3 reads CASSSRQTVSYEQYF. The CDR3 DNA reads TGTGCCAGCAGTTCCCGACAGACCGTCTCCTACGAGCAGTACTTC.

This chain joins TRBV7-2 and TRBJ2-3, with 7 bases matching TRBD2. The CDR3 spans 15 residues. CDR1 is SGHTA, CDR2 FQGNSA, per germline. V trimming: 5 bases; J trimming: 1 base; junction bases outside the gene matches: 6. The CDR3 DNA sequence: TGTGCCAGCAGCCCCTGGACTAGAGGCACAGATACGCAGTATTTT. Protein product: CASSPWTRGTDTQYF.

V gene TRBV24-1 combines with J gene TRBJ1-2; D gene unclear. Germline CDR1 reads KGHDR; CDR2 reads SFDVKD. Deletions cut 7 bases from V and 8 bases from J, with 19 bases between. The CDR3 spans 14 residues. Here the CDR3 reads CATSPGWEREGYTF. CDR3 sequence (DNA): TGTGCCACCAGCCCGGGATGGGAACGGGAGGGCTACACCTTC.

CDR3 in DNA: TGTGCCAGCAGCTTAGCGCGACAGGTCCAAGAGACCCAGTACTTC. Its protein is CASSLARQVQETQYF. This chain uses TRBV7-6 with TRBJ2-5, with D perhaps TRBD1 (6 bases). V was pared by 0 bases and J by 1 base, with 9 bases between. The CDR3 consists of 15 residues. Germline V gene lookup returns CDR1 SGHVS and CDR2 FNYEAQ.

V usage is TRBV7-9 and J usage is TRBJ1-6; no firm D call. Germline values: CDR1 SEHNR, CDR2 FQNEAQ (reference sequence). This CDR3 region has 15 residues. The germline V and J ends were trimmed by 3 bases and 1 base, with 7 bases remaining between them. The CDR3, as DNA: TGTGCCAGCAGCTTCTTAGATTCCTATAATTCACCCCTCCACTTT. Its translation: CASSFLDSYNSPLHF.

The chain joins TRBV30 to TRBJ2-7; tentatively, D is TRBD1 (5 bases). V lost 1 base and J 6 bases, leaving 25 bases between the germline ends. Germline-derived CDR1 and CDR2 are GTSNPN and SVGIG (reference sequence). CDR3 length equals 17 residues. CDR3 loop: CAWSETPRARGSREQYF. CDR3 nucleotide sequence: TGTGCCTGGAGTGAAACCCCCAGGGCGCGTGGGTCTCGCGAGCAGTACTTC.

This clone was counted a single time. The chain combines TRBV24-1 with TRBJ2-2, with 7 bases identical to TRBD1. From germline, CDR1 is KGHDR and CDR2 SFDVKD. With V trimmed by 7 bases and J by 4 bases, 8 bases remained unmatched. This CDR3 has 15 residues. The CDR3 reads CATRRGTDSTGELFF. The CDR3 bases are TGTGCCACCAGAAGGGGGACAGATAGCACCGGGGAGCTGTTTTTT.

The CDR3 reads CAWSVGAGNQPQHF. In nucleotides, the CDR3 is TGTGCCTGGAGTGTTGGGGCGGGGAATCAGCCCCAGCATTTT. The chain links TRBV30 to TRBJ1-5; weak D call: TRBD1 (5 bases). Between the trimmed V and J ends, which lost 0 bases and 4 bases, there was a span of 10 bases. This CDR3 comprises 14 residues. CDR1 and CDR2 from the germline V gene are GTSNPN and SVGIG (reference sequence).

The rearrangement links TRBV5-1 to TRBJ2-7; 8 nucleotides match TRBD1. This CDR3 contains 16 residues. Germline assignment: CDR1 SGHRS and CDR2 YFSETQ. The V and J ends lost 4 bases and 3 bases, in that order; junction bases with no gene match: 12. The CDR3 reads CASSPFADRAYYEQYF. The DNA for the CDR3 is TGCGCCAGCAGCCCCTTCGCGGACAGGGCTTACTACGAGCAGTACTTC.

The rearrangement links TRBV9 to TRBJ2-1; 7 positions agree with TRBD2. The CDR3 is made up of 13 amino acids. The V segment lost 2 bases and the J segment 10 bases; nucleotides outside the gene matches: 6. The germline V gene has CDR1 SGDLS and CDR2 YYNGEE. The DNA for the CDR3 is TGTGCCAGCAGCGTGGGGGGAGGGGTAGAGCAGTTCTTC. Translated: CASSVGGGVEQFF.

V and J are TRBV5-4 and TRBJ2-3; 16 bases match TRBD2. The CDR3 contains 15 residues. V trimming: 7 bases; J trimming: 7 bases; junction bases outside the gene matches: 6. Germline CDR1 is SGHNT and CDR2 is YYREEE (reference sequence). CDR3 coding DNA: TGTGCCAGCTCCGGGACTAGCGGGGGGGAGAATACGCAGTATTTT. Translating it yields CASSGTSGGENTQYF.